What follows describes a single T cell receptor (beta chain). A single count supports this clone. This receptor's antigen is unknown. No much larger clone is present one base from it, and per-base qualities are unavailable. The data originate from a study of sequential checkpoint blockade in melanoma (dated by TCRdb to the late 2010s). For the wider study: Patients were randomized 1:1 to first-line nivolumab followed by ipilimumab (arm A) or ipilimumab followed by nivolumab (arm B). Maintenance nivolumab came after each of the two trial sequences. TCRbeta immunosequencing was performed on DNA from roughly 90 pretreatment melanoma tumor samples. For about two dozen patients, matched tumor biopsies were obtained before treatment and at week 13, following single-agent nivolumab (arm A) or ipilimumab (arm B). About three quarters of the matched pre- and post-treatment tumor biopsy pairs came from the same lesion.

TCRbeta CDR3 regions were immunosequenced from genomic DNA with the immunoSEQ Assay. Before high-throughput sequencing, genomic DNA was amplified using bias-controlled multiplex PCR. The paper's processing steps were these. To quantify the absolute abundance of each unique TCRbeta CDR3 region, the sequences were collapsed and filtered. Clonality, defined as 1 minus Pielou's evenness, was calculated using only productive rearrangements. Tumor T-cell fraction was calculated by normalizing TCRbeta template counts to the amount of usable DNA, which was estimated from several housekeeping genes. A previously published method was used to identify clones whose frequencies were significantly greater in on-treatment samples than in baseline samples. In TCRdb, the immuneACCESS table is reduced to in-frame sequences with V and J assigned. These tables do not hold every clone; where another copy was compared, an unresolved V gene accounts for under half, and the others remain unexplained. V, J and clone size are taken as reported in that table, and D and trimming were inferred from the DNA itself. The sample table shows tens of thousands of clones, and under 35% are seen once. Jointly, the top ten make up 1.6% of the sample.

General study outcomes and caveats: Tumor T-cell fraction and clonality were correlated with PD-L1 staining and CD8+ T-cell counts, but not with mutational load. Within-arm analyses of tumor T-cell fraction were limited by small sample sizes and reduced statistical power. Validation of the response-prediction model combining TCR metrics and mutation burden is needed in larger, independent patient cohorts. Among patients in arm A, the nivolumab-first arm, pretreatment tumor TIL clonality was associated with response (P = .04). Clinical benefit was about 30 times more likely to be achieved by patients whose tumor T-cell fraction and clonality increased by week 13.

The meaning of the sample's treatment or condition label: randomized to nivolumab then ipilimumab (arm A) or the reverse (arm B). None of the patients in the trial had previously been given DNA-damaging chemotherapy. CheckMate 064, a randomized, open-label phase II trial of sequential checkpoint blockade, was the source of the samples, all of which came from patients with melanoma. Genomic DNA from formalin-fixed paraffin-embedded (FFPE) tissue samples was used for tumor TCR sequencing. Taken from the germline V gene, the CDR1 and CDR2 loops are LGHNT and FRNRAP. The CDR3 numbers 15 residues from cysteine through phenylalanine. Just the 45-base CDR3 DNA is kept, in frame starting at base 1. V is shortened by 0 bases, J by 5 bases, and the region joining them spans 13 bases.

This receptor was obtained from a human donor with melanoma. Material: tumor tissue (inferred from file names), obtained from a patient given nivolumab and ipilimumab in sequence. The V and J genes are TRBV12-5 and TRBJ1-1; the D gene is perhaps TRBD1, from 6 matching bases. CDR3 protein: CASGLVTGGATEAFF. The nucleotides are TGTGCTAGTGGTTTGGTAACCGGGGGGGCGACTGAAGCTTTCTTT.